This T cell receptor (beta chain) was obtained from a study of cytomegalovirus exposure and HLA in healthy donors. Study-level background: The study placed less than 90% of its 350 to 450 genotyped donors in the Caucasian-associated ancestry cluster.

Trimming removed 5 bases at V and 6 bases at J, with 17 bases between. Germline V gene sequence: CDR1 SNHLY, CDR2 FYNNEI. This CDR3 has 14 amino acids. Study conclusions and caveats: Researchers reported in a later analysis that common viral pathogens appeared linked to several top clusters. Later analysis demonstrated an association between a missense DCLRE1C variant and TCR beta V- and J-gene trimming.

The PCR made use of 60 Vbeta and 13 Jbeta primers. Using immunoSEQ multiplex PCR, the repertoire was profiled, and TCRdb retains in-frame clones only, with some absent. The table lists approximately 170,000 clones, roughly 84% of them singletons. As to this clone: The antigen remains unidentified.

The sample taken for sequencing was PBMCs. This sequence originates from a man aged 25 to 40 in good health and CMV-seropositive. The rearrangement uses TRBV2 and TRBJ2-7, with a tentative D call TRBD2 (6 bases). CDR3 in DNA: TGTGCCAGCAGTTTTGGCCCCGGAGGGCGCGAGCAGTACTTC. Its translation is CASSFGPGGREQYF.